The 2 T cell receptor beta chains reported below all come from one sample, sequenced in a study of cytomegalovirus exposure and HLA in healthy donors. The PCR made use of 60 Vbeta and 13 Jbeta primers. The protocol was immunoSEQ multiplex PCR, while the TCRdb copy is restricted to in-frame clones and leaves out a portion. The sample shows tens of thousands of clones, 55% to 70% of them seen only once. The sequenced sample was PBMCs. These receptors all come from a woman in her forties or fifties in good health and CMV-seropositive.

The chain employs TRBV13 and TRBJ2-6, with 8 bases lining up with TRBD2. Trimming at V came to 8 bases and at J to 3 bases, leaving 6 bases not matched to a gene. The germline V gene has CDR1 PRHDT and CDR2 FYEKMQ (reference sequence). This CDR3 comprises 15 residues. CDR3 amino acids: CASGRGVFGANVLTF. CDR3 coding DNA: TGTGCCAGCGGGCGGGGGGTTTTTGGGGCCAACGTCCTGACTTTC.

The chain has TRBV4-1 and TRBJ1-5, with 9 bases matching TRBD1. V lost 0 bases and J lost 7; bases outside the gene matches: 4. The CDR3 spans 15 residues. From germline, CDR1 is MGHRA and CDR2 YSYEKL. CDR3: CASSQEQGAGQPQHF. Written as DNA, the CDR3 is TGCGCCAGCAGCCAAGAACAGGGGGCGGGACAGCCCCAGCATTTT.